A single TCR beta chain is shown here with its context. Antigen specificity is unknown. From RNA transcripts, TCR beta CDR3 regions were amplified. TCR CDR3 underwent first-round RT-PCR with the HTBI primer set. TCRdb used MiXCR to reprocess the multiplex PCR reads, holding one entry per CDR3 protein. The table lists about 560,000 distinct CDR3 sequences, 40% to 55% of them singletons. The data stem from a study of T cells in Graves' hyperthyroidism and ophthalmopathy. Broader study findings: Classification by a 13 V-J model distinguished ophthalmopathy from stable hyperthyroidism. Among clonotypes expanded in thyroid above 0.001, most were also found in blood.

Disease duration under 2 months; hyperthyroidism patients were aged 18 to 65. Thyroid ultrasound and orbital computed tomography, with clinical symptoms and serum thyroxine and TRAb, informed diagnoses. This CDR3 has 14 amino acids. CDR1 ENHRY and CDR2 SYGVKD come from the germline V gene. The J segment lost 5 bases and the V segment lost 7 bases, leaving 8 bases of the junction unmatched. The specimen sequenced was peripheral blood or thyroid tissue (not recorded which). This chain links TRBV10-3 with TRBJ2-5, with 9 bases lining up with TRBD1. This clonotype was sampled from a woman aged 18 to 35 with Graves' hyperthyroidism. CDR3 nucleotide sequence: TGTGCCATCAACGGGACAGGGAGTGCGGAGACCCAGTACTTC. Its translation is CAINGTGSAETQYF.